This T cell receptor beta chain was captured by sequencing in a study of cytomegalovirus exposure and HLA in healthy donors. Study observations and caveats: According to the study, some 160 TCR beta chains were cytomegalovirus-associated. In a later analysis, the majority of CMV-associated beta chains seemingly showed HLA restriction.

This clone was detected only a few times. No antigen is known for it. This CDR3 contains 14 residues. Unmatched junction bases numbered 5, after V lost 4 bases and J lost 4 bases. Germline-derived CDR1 and CDR2 are SGHTA and FQGNSA. This PCR relied on a set of 60 Vbeta primers and 13 Jbeta primers. TCRdb's table, derived via immunoSEQ multiplex PCR, lists solely in-frame clones and lacks some. The sample contains about 110,000 clones, around 74% of which appear only once. This receptor was identified in a man aged 25-40 years in good health and CMV-seropositive. The material sequenced was PBMCs. The genes are TRBV7-2 and TRBJ2-5, with TRBD1 matching over 8 bases. CDR3 amino acids: CASSSGQGGETQYF. For the CDR3, the DNA is TGTGCCAGCAGCTCCGGACAGGGAGGAGAGACCCAGTACTTC.